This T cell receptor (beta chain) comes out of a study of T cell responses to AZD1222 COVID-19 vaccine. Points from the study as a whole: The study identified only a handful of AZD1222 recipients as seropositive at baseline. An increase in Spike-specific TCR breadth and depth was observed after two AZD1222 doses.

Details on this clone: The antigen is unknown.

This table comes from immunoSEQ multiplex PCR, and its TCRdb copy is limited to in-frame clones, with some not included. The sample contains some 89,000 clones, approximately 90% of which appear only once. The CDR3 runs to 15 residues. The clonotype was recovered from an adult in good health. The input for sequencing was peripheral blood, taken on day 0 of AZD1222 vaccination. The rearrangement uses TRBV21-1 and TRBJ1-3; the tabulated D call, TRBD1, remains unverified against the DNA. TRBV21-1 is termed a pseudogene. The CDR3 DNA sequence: TGTGCCAGCAGCAAAACGAGGCAGGGTGGAAACACCATATATTTT. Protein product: CASSKTRQGGNTIYF.